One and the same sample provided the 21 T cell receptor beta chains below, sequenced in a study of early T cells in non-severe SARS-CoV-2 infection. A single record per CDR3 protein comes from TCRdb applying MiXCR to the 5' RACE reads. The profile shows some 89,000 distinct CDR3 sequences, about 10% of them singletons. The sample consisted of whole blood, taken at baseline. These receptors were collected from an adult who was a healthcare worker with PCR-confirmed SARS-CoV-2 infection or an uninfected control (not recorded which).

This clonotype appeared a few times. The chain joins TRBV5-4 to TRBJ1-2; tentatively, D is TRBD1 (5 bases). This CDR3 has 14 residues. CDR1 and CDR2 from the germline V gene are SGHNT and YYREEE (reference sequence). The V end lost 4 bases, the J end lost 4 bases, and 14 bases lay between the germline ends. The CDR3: CASSPRVPPYGYTF. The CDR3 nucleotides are TGTGCCAGCAGCCCCAGGGTTCCCCCCTATGGCTACACCTTC.

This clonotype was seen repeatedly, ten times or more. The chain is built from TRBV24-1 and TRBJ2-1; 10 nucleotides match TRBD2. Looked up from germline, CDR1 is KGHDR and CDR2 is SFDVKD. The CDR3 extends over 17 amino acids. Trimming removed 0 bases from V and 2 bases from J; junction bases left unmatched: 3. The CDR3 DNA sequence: TGTGCCACCAGTGATTTGAAACTAGCGGGAACCTACAATGAGCAGTTCTTC. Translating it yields CATSDLKLAGTYNEQFF.

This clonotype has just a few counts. The CDR3 sequence: CASSLLAMNEQFF. The CDR3 DNA follows: TGTGCCAGCAGTTTACTAGCGATGAATGAGCAGTTCTTC. The genes are TRBV12-3 or TRBV12-4 and TRBJ2-1; TRBD2 might be the D (6 bases). This CDR3 comprises 13 residues. The V end lost 2 bases, the J end lost 7 bases, and 9 bases lay between the germline ends.

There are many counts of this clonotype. CDR3 residues: CSARANTGELFF. Written as DNA, the CDR3 is TGCAGTGCTAGAGCGAACACCGGGGAGCTGTTTTTT. This rearrangement joins TRBV20-1 to TRBJ2-2; D is unresolved. Deletions cut 1 base from V and 0 bases from J, with 0 bases between. The CDR3 loop spans 12 amino acids. Per germline, CDR1 DFQATT and CDR2 SNEGSKA (reference sequence).

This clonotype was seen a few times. As DNA, the CDR3 is TGCAGTGCTAGAGGTCGGACAGGGGTGAGCTATGGCTACACCTTC. Its translation is CSARGRTGVSYGYTF. The chain links TRBV20-1 to TRBJ1-2; TRBD1 matches at 9 bases. Trimming took 1 base from V and 4 from J; bases not matched to a gene: 7. CDR1 and CDR2 (germline): DFQATT, SNEGSKA (reference sequence). This CDR3 has 15 residues.

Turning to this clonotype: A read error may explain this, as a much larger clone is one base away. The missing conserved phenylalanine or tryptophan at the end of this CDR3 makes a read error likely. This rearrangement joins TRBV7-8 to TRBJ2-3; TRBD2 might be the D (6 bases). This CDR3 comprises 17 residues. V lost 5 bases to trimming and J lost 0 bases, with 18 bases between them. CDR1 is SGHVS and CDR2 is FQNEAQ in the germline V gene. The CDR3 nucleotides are TGTGCCAGCAGCACGAGTGGGGGGATTTCTAGCACAGATACGCAGTATTTG. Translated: CASSTSGGISSTDTQYL.

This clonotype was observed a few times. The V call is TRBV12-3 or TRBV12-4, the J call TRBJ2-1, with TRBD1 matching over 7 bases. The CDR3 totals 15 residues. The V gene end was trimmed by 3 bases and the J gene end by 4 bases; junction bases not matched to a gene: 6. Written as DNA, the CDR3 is TGTGCCAGCAGTTTCGGAATGGGACAGTACAATGAGCAGTTCTTC. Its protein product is CASSFGMGQYNEQFF.

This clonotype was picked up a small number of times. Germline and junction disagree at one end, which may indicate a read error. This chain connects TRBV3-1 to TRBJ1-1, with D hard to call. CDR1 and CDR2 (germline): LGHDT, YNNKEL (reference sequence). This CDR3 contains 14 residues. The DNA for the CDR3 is TGTGCCAGCAGCCAAGATTCGGGGAACACTGGAGCTTTCTTT. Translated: CASSQDSGNTGAFF.

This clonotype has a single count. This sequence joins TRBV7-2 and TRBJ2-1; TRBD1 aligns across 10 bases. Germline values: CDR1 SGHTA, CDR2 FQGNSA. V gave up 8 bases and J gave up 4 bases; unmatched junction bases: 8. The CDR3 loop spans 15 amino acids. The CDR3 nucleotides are TGTGCCAGCGTACAAGGGACAGGGGTATACAATGAGCAGTTCTTC. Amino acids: CASVQGTGVYNEQFF.

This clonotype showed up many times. CDR3 bases: TGCAGTGCTAGAGCGACTAACTACAATGAGCAGTTCTTC. This translates into CSARATNYNEQFF. The rearrangement joins TRBV20-1 to TRBJ2-1; D is perhaps TRBD2 (5 bases). CDR3 length: 13 amino acids. Looked up from germline, CDR1 is DFQATT and CDR2 is SNEGSKA (reference sequence). Trimming pared 1 base from V and 3 bases from J, leaving 7 bases between.

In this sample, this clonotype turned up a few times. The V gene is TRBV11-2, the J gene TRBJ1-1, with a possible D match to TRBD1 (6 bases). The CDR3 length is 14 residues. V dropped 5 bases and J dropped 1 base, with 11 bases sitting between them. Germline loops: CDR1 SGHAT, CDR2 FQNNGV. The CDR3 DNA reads TGTGCCAGCAGCCCCCCGACAGGGAACACTGAAGCTTTCTTT. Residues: CASSPPTGNTEAFF.

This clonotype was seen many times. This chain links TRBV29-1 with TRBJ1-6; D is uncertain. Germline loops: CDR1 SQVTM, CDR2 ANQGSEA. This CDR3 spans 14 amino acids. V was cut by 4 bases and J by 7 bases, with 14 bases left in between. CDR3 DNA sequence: TGCAGCGTTGGCGAGGCCGAACCGAATTCACCCCTCCACTTT. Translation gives CSVGEAEPNSPLHF.

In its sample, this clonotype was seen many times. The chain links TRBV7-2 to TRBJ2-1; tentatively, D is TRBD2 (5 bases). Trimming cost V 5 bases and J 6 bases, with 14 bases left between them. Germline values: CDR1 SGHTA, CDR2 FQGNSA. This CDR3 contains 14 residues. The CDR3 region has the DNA TGTGCCAGCAGCCCTCGGGCGGGCCCCAATGAGCAGTTCTTC. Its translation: CASSPRAGPNEQFF.

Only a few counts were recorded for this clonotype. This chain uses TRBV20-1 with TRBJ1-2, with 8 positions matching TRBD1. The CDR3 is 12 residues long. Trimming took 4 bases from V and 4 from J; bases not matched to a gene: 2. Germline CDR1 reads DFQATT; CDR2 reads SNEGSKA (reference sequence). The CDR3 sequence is CSANGQGYGYTF. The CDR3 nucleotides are TGCAGTGCTAATGGACAGGGCTATGGCTACACCTTC.

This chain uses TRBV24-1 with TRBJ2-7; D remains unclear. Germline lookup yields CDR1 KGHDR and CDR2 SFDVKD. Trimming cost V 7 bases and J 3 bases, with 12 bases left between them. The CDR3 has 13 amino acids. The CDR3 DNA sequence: TGTGCCACCAGACCCGTTGGGGTCTACGAGCAGTACTTC. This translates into CATRPVGVYEQYF.

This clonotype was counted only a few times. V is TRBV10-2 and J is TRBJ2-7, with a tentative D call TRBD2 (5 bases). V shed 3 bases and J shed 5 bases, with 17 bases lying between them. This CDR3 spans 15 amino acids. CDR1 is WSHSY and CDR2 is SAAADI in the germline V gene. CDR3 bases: TGCGCCAGCAGTGATTTGACCGGGGTACGCCACGAGCAGTACTTC. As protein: CASSDLTGVRHEQYF.

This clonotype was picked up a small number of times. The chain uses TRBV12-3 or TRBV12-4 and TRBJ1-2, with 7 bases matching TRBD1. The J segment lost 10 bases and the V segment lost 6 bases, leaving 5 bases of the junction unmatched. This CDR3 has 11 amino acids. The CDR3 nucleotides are TGTGCCAGCAGGAGGACAGGACTCTACACCTTC. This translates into CASRRTGLYTF.

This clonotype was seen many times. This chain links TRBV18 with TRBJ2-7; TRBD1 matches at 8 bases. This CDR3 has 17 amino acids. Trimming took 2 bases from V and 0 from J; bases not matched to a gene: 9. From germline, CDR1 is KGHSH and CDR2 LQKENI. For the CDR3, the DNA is TGTGCCAGCTCACCAATCCCTGGACAGGGACCCTCCTACGAGCAGTACTTC. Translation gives CASSPIPGQGPSYEQYF.

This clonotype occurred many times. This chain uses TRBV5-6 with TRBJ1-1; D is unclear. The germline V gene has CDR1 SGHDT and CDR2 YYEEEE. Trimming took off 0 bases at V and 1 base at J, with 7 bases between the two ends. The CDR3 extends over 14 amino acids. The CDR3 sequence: CASSLAPANTEAFF. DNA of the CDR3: TGTGCCAGCAGCTTGGCCCCAGCGAACACTGAAGCTTTCTTT.

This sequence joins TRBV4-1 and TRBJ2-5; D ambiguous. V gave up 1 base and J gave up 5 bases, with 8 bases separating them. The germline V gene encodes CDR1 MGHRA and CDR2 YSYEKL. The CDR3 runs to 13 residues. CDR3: CASSQGLVETQYF. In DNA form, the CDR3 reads TGCGCCAGCAGCCAAGGGCTTGTGGAGACCCAGTACTTC.

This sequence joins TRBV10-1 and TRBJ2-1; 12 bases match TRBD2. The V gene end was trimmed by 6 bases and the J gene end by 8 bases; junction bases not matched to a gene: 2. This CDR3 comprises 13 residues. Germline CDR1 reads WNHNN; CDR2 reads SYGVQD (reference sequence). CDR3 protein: CASRLAGGDEQFF. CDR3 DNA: TGCGCCAGCAGACTAGCGGGAGGCGATGAGCAGTTCTTC.